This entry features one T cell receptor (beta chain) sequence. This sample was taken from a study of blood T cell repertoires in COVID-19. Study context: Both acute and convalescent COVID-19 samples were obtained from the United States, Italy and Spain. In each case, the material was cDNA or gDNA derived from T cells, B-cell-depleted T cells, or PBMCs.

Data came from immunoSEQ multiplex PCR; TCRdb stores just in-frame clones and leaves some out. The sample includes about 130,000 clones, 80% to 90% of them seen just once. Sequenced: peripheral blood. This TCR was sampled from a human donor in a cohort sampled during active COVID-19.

CDR3 residues: CASSPQSGDPSGNTIYF. DNA for the CDR3: TGTGCCAGCTCACCACAGAGTGGAGACCCCTCTGGAAACACCATATATTTT. The chain recombines TRBV18 with TRBJ1-3; D is undetermined. Germline V gene sequence: CDR1 KGHSH, CDR2 LQKENI. CDR3 size: 17 residues. Deletions cut 1 base from V and 0 bases from J, with 13 bases between.